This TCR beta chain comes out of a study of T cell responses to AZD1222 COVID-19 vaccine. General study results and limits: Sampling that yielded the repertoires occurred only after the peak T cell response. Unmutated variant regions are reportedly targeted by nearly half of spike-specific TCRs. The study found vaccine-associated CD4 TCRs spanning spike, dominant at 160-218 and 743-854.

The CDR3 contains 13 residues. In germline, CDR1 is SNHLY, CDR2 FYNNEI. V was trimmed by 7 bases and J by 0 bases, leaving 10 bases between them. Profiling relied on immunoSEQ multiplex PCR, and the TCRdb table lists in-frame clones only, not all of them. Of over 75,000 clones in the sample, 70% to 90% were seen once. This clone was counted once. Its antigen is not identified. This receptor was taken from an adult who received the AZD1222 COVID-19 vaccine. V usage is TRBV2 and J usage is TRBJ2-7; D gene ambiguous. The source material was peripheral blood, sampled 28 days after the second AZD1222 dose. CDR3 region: CASIGRGSYEQYF. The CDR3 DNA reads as TGTGCCAGCATTGGACGAGGCTCCTACGAGCAGTACTTC.